The text below deals with one TCR beta chain. The data stem from a study of control samples from healthy donors and cancer patients. Libraries were prepared by immunoSEQ multiplex PCR; TCRdb keeps only in-frame clonotypes and omits some of them. The sample holds about 160,000 clones; roughly 95% are singletons and the top ten take about 4%. This CDR3 region has 13 residues. Trimming cost V 6 bases and J 3 bases, with 12 bases left between them. Germline V gene data show CDR1 as LNHDA and CDR2 as SQIVND (reference sequence). The specimen sequenced was blood. This receptor was taken from a woman aged 60-75 years in good health. The J gene is TRBJ2-7, the V gene TRBV19; TRBD1 might be the D (6 bases). The CDR3 sequence is CASRGQSFYEQYF. Here the CDR3 DNA reads TGTGCCAGTAGAGGACAGTCTTTCTACGAGCAGTACTTC.